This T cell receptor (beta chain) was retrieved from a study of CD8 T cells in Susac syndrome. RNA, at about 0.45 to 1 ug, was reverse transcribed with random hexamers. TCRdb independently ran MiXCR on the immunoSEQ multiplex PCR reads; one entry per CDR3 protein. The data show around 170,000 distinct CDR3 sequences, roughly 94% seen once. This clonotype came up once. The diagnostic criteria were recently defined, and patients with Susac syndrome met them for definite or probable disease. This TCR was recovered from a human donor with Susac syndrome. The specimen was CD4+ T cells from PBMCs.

This CDR3 reads CASSQRSQGSADTQYF. The CDR3 DNA follows: TGTGCCAGCAGCCAGAGGAGTCAGGGGTCCGCAGATACGCAGTATTTT. This sequence joins TRBV7-2 and TRBJ2-3; possible D gene TRBD1, 6 bases. CDR1 and CDR2 (germline): SGHTA, FQGNSA. Between the trimmed V and J ends, which lost 5 bases and 4 bases, there was a span of 19 bases. The CDR3 runs to 16 residues.